This TCR beta chain was found in a study of blood T cell repertoires in COVID-19 (dated by TCRdb to 2019 to 2021). About the investigation overall: Samples covering the acute and convalescent phases of COVID-19 were provided by collaborators in the United States, Italy and Spain. Where HLA class I and class II types were available, the types were taken from metadata supplied by the sample provider, not from assay-based typing. Subjects who had been exposed to COVID-19, were actively infected with it, or had recovered from it provided the deeply sampled blood TCRbeta repertoires that made up the dataset. The material from the prospective study consisted of cDNA or gDNA derived from T cells, B-cell-depleted T cells, or PBMCs. The repertoires were released in a freely available public database intended as a resource for research on the immune response to SARS-CoV-2. The samples were drawn from two sources: the first 160 participants of the ongoing ImmuneRACE study, and 1,200 or so subjects contributed by 6 global collaborators. The sample metadata nearly always contained a de-identified subject ID, COVID-19 status, age in years and sex.

Concerning this clone itself: This receptor's antigen is unknown. Base qualities are missing; no much larger clone stands one base away.

Beyond this particular receptor, the publication reports: The amount of clinical and demographic metadata varied by source and participant and was provided uncurated.

The collaborating institutions used their own protocols to collect whole blood in K2EDTA tubes. For TCRbeta analysis, collaborators shipped samples as frozen whole blood, isolated PBMCs, or DNA extracted from either of those sample types. TCRbeta CDR3 regions were amplified from genomic DNA using the immunoSEQ Assay, a bias-controlled multiplex PCR. On the authors' methods: The number of nucleated cells in each sample was estimated by amplification of reference gene primers within the assay. To quantify the absolute abundance of each unique TCRbeta CDR3 rearrangement, sequence reads were collapsed and filtered. For each sample, productive Simpson clonality was calculated by taking the square root of Simpson's diversity index across productive rearrangements. In its TCRdb copy, this immuneACCESS table keeps in-frame sequences only and misses some clones. Where compared with another copy, unresolved V genes explain less than half of these, and the others have no known cause. The V and J calls and clone size come from that table; D and trimming were worked out from the DNA. Recorded for this sample are 88,000 or so clones; 85% of them occurred a single time. The top ten clonotypes cover more than 3% of the sample.

The germline V gene specifies SGHRS as CDR1 and YFSETQ as CDR2. Trimming leaves V shorter by 2 bases and J shorter by 9 bases, with the junction holding 5 bases beyond the gene matches. The CDR3 holds 14 amino acids from the cysteine to the phenylalanine. The DNA shown is the 42-base CDR3, in frame from base 1. In this chain, TRBV5-1 is recombined with TRBJ2-1; TRBD1 agrees with 10 junctional bases. The sample consisted of peripheral blood. The TCR comes from a man aged 55 to 70 with acute or convalescent COVID-19. The nucleotide sequence is TGCGCCAGCAGCTTCGGGACAGGGGTGGGTGAGCAGTTCTTC. It specifies CASSFGTGVGEQFF.